The text below deals with one TCR beta chain. Original processing methods: Counts of nucleated cells, estimated from reference gene primer amplification, were obtained. Using immunoSEQ multiplex PCR, the repertoire was profiled, and TCRdb retains in-frame clones only, with some absent. The V and J calls and clone size are taken from that table; D and trimming were inferred from the DNA. Of about 140,000 clones listed, around 81% were seen once; the top ten hold roughly 8%. There are 16 residues in the CDR3. Germline V gene sequence: CDR1 MNHEY, CDR2 SVGEGT. Germline trimming cut 2 bases from V and 5 bases from J; bases unmatched to any gene: 7. This record comes from a study of blood T cell repertoires in COVID-19. Across the whole study: Acute and convalescent COVID-19 samples came from the United States, Italy and Spain. PBMCs, B-cell-depleted T cells, or T cells were the source of the cDNA or gDNA that made up the material.

The chain uses TRBV6-2 or TRBV6-3 and TRBJ2-2; 8 bases are a match to TRBD1. This TCR derives from a human donor in a cohort sampled during active COVID-19. Material: peripheral blood. The CDR3 loop is CASSYPRRTGTGELFF. The DNA of the CDR3 is TGTGCCAGCAGTTACCCCCGTCGGACAGGGACCGGGGAGCTGTTTTTT.